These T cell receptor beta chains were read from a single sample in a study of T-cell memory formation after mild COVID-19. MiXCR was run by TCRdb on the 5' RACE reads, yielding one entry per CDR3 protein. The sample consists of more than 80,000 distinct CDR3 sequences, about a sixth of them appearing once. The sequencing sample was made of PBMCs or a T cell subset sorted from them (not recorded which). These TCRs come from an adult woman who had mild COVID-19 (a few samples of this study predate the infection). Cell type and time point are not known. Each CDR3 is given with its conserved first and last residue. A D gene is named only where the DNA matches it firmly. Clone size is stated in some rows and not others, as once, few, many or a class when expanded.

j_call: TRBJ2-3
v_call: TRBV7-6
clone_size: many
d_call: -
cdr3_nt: TGTGCCAGCAGCGGAAAGACAGAACCTGCGCTCACAGATACGCAGTATTTT
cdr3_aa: CASSGKTEPALTDTQYF

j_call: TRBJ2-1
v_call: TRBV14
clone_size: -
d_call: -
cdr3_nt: TGTGCCAGCAGCCCCCTTATGACCGAGGTGTATGAGCAGTTCTTC
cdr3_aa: CASSPLMTEVYEQFF

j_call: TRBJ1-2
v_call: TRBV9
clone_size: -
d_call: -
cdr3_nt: TGTGCCAGCAGCGTAGCTGGATCTTTACAGGGTTCGCAGGGCTACACCTTC
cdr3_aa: CASSVAGSLQGSQGYTF

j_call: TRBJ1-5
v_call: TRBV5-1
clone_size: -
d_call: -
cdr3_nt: TGCGCCAGCAGCTTGTGGAGCAATCAGCCCCAGCATTTT
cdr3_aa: CASSLWSNQPQHF

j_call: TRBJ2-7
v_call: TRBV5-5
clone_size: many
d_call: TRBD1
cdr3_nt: TGTGCCAGCAGCCTAGAGGGTGGGACAGGGGGCGATGAGCAGTACTTC
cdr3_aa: CASSLEGGTGGDEQYF

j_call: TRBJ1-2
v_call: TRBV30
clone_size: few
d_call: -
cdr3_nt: TGTGCCTGCCACCCCGACTATGGCTACACCTTC
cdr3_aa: CACHPDYGYTF

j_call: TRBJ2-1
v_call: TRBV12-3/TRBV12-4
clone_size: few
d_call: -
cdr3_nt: TGTGCCAGCAGTTTACATCGCCGGGAGCAGTTCTTC
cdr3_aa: CASSLHRREQFF

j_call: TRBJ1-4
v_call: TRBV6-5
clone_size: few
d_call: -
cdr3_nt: TGTGCCAGCGGGGATAGGACAGCCATCTATGAAAAACTGTTTTTT
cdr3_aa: CASGDRTAIYEKLFF

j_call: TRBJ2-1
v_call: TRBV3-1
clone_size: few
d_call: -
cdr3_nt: TGTGCCAGCAGCCAAGATGGGGGGGGGCCCCCCTACAATGAGCAGTTCTTC
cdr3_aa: CASSQDGGGPPYNEQFF

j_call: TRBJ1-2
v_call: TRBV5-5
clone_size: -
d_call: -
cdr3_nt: TGTGCCAGCACCCAAGTATTGGGGGCGCAGTACTATGGCTACACCTTC
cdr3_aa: CASTQVLGAQYYGYTF

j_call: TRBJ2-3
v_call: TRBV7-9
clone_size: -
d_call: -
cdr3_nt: TGTGCCAGCAGCTTAGGGACTAGCACAGATACGCAGTATTTT
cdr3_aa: CASSLGTSTDTQYF

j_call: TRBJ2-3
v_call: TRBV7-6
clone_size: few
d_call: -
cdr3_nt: TGTGCCAGCAGCTTAGATGGCTACCCAAACACAGATACGCAGTATTTT
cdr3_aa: CASSLDGYPNTDTQYF

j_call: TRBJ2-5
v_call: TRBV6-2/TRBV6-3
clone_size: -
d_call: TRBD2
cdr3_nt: TGTGCCAGCAGTTACGATGGGCTGGCGGGAGGAGAGACCCAGTACTTC
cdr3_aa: CASSYDGLAGGETQYF

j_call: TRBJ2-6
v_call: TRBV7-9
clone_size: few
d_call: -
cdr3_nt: TGTGCCAGCAGCTTAGAAACTAATCCCCTGCGTAGCCTGACTTTC
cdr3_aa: CASSLETNPLRSLTF

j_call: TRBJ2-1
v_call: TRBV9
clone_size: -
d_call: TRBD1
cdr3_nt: TGTGCCAGCAGCGCCGGAGGCGGGACAGGGGATGAGCAGTTCTTC
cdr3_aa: CASSAGGGTGDEQFF

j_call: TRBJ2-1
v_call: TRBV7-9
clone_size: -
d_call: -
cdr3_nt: TGTGCCAGCAGCCACTACCGGGACTACAATGAGCAGTTCTTC
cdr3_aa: CASSHYRDYNEQFF

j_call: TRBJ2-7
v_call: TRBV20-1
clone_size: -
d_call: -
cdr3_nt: TGCAGTGCTAGAGATACATGGGCAGGGTCCATTTACGAGCAGTACTTC
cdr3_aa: CSARDTWAGSIYEQYF

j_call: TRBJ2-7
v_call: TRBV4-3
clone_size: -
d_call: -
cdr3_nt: TGCGCCAGCAGCCAAGATGTAACCTACGAGCAGTACTTC
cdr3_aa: CASSQDVTYEQYF

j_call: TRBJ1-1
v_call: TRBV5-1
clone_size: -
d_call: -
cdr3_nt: TGCGCCAGCAGCGAGGGACCCCCGAACACTGAAGCTTTCTTT
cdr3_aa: CASSEGPPNTEAFF

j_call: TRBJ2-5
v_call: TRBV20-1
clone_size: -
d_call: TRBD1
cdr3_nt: TGCAGTGCTCACAGGGGTCAAGAGACCCAGTACTTC
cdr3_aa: CSAHRGQETQYF

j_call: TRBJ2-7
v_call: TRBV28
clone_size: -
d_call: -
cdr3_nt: TGTGCCAGCAGTTCTAAGGGAGTCCCTGCCTACGAGCAGTACTTC
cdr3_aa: CASSSKGVPAYEQYF

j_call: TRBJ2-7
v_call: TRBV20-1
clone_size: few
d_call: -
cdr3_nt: TGCAGTGCTAGAGGCGGCCCTACCTACGAGCAGTACTTC
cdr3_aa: CSARGGPTYEQYF

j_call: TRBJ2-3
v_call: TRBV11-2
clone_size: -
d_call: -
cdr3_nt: TGTGCCAGCAGCTTAGAAAACACAGATACGCAGTATTTT
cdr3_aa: CASSLENTDTQYF

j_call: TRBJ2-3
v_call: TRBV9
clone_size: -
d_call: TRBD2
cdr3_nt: TGTGCCAGCAGTAACGGGGGGTCCACAGATACGCAGTATTTT
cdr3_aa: CASSNGGSTDTQYF

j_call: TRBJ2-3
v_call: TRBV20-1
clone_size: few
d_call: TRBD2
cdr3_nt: TGCAGTGCTCAGACTAGCGGGCCTAGCACAGATACGCAGTATTTT
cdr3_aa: CSAQTSGPSTDTQYF

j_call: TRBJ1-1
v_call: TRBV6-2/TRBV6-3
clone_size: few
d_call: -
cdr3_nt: TGTGCCAGCACTCCAGGCAACACTGAAGCTTTCTTT
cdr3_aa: CASTPGNTEAFF

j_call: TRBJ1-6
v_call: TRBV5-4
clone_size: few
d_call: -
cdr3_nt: TGTGCCAGCAGCTCCCCAGGTTCACCCCTCCACTTT
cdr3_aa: CASSSPGSPLHF

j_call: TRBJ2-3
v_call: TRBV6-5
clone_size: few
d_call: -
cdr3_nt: TGTGCCAGCAGTTACTCTCCCTACCCCGGGCAGGCGGAAGGTCTAGATACGCAGTATTTT
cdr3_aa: CASSYSPYPGQAEGLDTQYF

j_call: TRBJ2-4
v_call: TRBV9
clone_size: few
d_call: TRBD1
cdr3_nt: TGTGCCAGCAGCGTAGTCGGGACAGACATTCAGTACTTC
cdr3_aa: CASSVVGTDIQYF

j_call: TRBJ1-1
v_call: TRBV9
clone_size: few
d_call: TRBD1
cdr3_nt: TGTGCCAGCAGCGCAACAGGGGGGGACACTGAAGCTTTCTTT
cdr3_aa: CASSATGGDTEAFF

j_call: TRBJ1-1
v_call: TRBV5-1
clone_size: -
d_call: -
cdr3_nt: TGCGCCAGCAGCTCGGAGGGCGGAGGGAACACTGAAGCTTTCTTT
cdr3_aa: CASSSEGGGNTEAFF

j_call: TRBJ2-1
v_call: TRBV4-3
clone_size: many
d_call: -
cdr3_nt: TGCGCCAGCAGCCAAGGAGGCGCGGGACCAGACAATGAGCAGTTCTTC
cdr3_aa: CASSQGGAGPDNEQFF

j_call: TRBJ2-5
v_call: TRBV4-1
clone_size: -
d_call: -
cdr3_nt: TGCGCCAGCAGCCAACAGAGTGGCGGGGGCGATGGGGAGACCCAGTACTTC
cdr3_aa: CASSQQSGGGDGETQYF

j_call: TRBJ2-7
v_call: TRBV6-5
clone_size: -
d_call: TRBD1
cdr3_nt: TGTGCCAGCAGTTACGGGGACAGCCTCTCCTACGAGCAGTACTTC
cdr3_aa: CASSYGDSLSYEQYF

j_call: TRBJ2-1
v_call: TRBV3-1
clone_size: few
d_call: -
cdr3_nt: TGTGCCAGCAGCCAAGATCGCGAGCCCTCGCCCAATGAGCAGTTCTTC
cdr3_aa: CASSQDREPSPNEQFF

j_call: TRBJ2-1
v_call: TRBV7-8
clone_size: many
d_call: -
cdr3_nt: TGTGCCAGCAGCTTAAAGGAGTCAGGACCCTACAATGAGCAGTTCTTC
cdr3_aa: CASSLKESGPYNEQFF

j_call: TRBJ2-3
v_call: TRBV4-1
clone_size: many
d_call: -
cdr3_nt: TGCGCCAGCAGCCAAGTGAATCCGAGCCCAGATACGCAGTATTTT
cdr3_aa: CASSQVNPSPDTQYF

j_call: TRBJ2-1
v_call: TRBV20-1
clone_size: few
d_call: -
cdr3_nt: TGCAGTGCTAGAGAGGTCCTAGATTACCGTAGGTCCTACAATGAGCAGTTCTTC
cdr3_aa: CSAREVLDYRRSYNEQFF

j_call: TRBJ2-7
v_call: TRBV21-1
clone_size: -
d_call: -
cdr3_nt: TGTGCCAGCAGCGCATCGTCCTTCTCCTACGAGCAGTACTTC
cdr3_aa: CASSASSFSYEQYF

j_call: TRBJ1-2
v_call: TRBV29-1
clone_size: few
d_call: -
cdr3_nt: TGCAGCGTTGAAGATCTCGGTTTGAGGGTTAACTATGGCTACACCTTC
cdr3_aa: CSVEDLGLRVNYGYTF

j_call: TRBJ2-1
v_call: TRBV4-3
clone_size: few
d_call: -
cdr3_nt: TGCGCCAGCAGGGGGGAAGGGATCAATGAGCAGTTCTTC
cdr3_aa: CASRGEGINEQFF

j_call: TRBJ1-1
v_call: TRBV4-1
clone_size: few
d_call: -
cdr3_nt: TGCGCCAGCAGCGAAGAGCAAAGGGTGGCCACTGAAGCTTTCTTT
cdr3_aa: CASSEEQRVATEAFF

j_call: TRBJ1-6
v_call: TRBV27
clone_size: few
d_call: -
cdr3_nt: TGTGCCAGCAGTTTAACCGGGACATCAAACTCCTATAATTCACCCCTCCACTTT
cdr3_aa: CASSLTGTSNSYNSPLHF

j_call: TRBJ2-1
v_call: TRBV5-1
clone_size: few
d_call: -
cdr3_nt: TGCGCCAGCAGTAACCTAGGGGCCCGGCCCGACAATGAGCAGTTCTTC
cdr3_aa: CASSNLGARPDNEQFF

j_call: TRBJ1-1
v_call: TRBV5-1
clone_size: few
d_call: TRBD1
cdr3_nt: TGCGCCAGCAGCACACGACAGGGGGGGAACACTGAAGCTTTCTTT
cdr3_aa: CASSTRQGGNTEAFF

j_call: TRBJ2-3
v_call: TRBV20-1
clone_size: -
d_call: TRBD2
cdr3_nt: TGCAGTGCCACCTCGGCTAGCGGGAGGATAACGTCAGATACGCAGTATTTT
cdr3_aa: CSATSASGRITSDTQYF

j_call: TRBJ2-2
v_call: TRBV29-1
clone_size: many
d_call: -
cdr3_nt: TGCAGCGTTGAGGGGCAGAACACCGGGGAGCTGTTTTTT
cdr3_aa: CSVEGQNTGELFF

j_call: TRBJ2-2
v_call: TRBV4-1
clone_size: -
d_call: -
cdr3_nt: TGCGCCAGCAGCCAAGAACGGTCAGCCGGGGAGCTGTTTTTT
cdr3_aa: CASSQERSAGELFF

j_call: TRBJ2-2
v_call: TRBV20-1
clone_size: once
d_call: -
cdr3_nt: TGCAGTGCTAGCCCCCCGGACCTTTTGATCGGGGAGCTGTTTTTT
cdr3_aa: CSASPPDLLIGELFF

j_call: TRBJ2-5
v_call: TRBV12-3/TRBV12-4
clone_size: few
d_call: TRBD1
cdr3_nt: TGTGCCAGCACTTGGGGGACAGGGGGGATGGAGACCCAGTACTTC
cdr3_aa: CASTWGTGGMETQYF

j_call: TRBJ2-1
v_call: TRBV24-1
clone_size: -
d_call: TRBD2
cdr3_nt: TGTGCCACCAGTTCAACTAGCGAGACCTCCGTTTTGAATGAGCAGTTCTTC
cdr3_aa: CATSSTSETSVLNEQFF

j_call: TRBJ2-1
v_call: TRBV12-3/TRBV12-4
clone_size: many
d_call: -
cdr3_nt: TGTGCCAGCAGTCCAGGACTGGCTGAGCAGTTCTTC
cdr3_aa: CASSPGLAEQFF

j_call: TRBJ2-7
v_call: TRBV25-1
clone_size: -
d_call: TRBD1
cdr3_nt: TGTGCCAGCAGTCCTCGGGACAGGTACTACGAGCAGTACTTC
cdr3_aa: CASSPRDRYYEQYF

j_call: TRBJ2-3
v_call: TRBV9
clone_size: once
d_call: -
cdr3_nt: TGTGCCAGCAGCGTAGGGAACAGGGTAGATACGCAGTATTTT
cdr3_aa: CASSVGNRVDTQYF

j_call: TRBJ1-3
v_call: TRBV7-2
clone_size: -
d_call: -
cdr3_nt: TGTGCCAGCAGCTCAATGAAAAGCCTCTCTGGAAACACCATATATTTT
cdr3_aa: CASSSMKSLSGNTIYF

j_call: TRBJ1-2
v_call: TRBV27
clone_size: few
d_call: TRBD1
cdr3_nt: TGTGCCAGCAGTTCAGGGACAGGGAGCTATGGCTACACCTTC
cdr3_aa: CASSSGTGSYGYTF

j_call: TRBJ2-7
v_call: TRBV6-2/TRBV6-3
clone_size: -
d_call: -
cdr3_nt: TGTGCCAGCAGTTTCTCGACAGCCGGACCCTACGAGCAGTACTTC
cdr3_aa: CASSFSTAGPYEQYF

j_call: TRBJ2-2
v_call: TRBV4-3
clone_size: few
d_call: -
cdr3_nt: TGCGCCAGCAGCCAAGATCGGCGGCCCGGGGAGCTGTTTTTT
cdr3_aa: CASSQDRRPGELFF

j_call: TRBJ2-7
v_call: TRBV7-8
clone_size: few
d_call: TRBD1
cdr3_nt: TGTGCCAGCAGCTTAACCCCCCTGGCGGGGGGACAGGGGTGGAACGAGCAGTACTTC
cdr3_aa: CASSLTPLAGGQGWNEQYF